This note documents a single TCR beta chain sequence. The data are from a study of T cell repertoires in ileal Crohn's disease. J lost 2 bases, V lost 7 bases, and 5 bases had no gene match. The CDR3 runs to 13 residues. Per the germline V gene, CDR1 is SNHLY and CDR2 is FYNNEI. As for time point: inflamed ileum from the surgical specimen. Here immunoSEQ multiplex PCR was the method, and the copy in TCRdb shows in-frame clones only, minus some. The data show some 17,000 clones, about 76% seen once. The gene calls are TRBV2 and TRBJ2-7, with 7 bases matching TRBD1. This TCR was sampled from an adult with Crohn's disease. The sequencing sample was made of ileal tissue. DNA for the CDR3: TGTGCCAGCACCCTGACAGGGACCTACGAGCAGTACTTC. It specifies CASTLTGTYEQYF.